A single sample gave rise to the 21 T cell receptor beta chains below, sequenced in a study of blood T cell repertoires in COVID-19. The protocol was immunoSEQ multiplex PCR, while the TCRdb copy is restricted to in-frame clones and leaves out a portion. The data show some 41,000 clones, around 81% seen once. Sequencing was carried out using peripheral blood. The receptors here all came from a man aged 35 to 55 with active or convalescent COVID-19.

The V call is TRBV4-3, the J call TRBJ1-2; D is undetermined. The CDR3 consists of 21 residues. V was cut by 0 bases and J by 1 base, with 27 bases left in between. In germline, CDR1 is LGHNA, CDR2 YSLEER. The CDR3 DNA reads TGCGCCAGCAGCCAAGATCTAGATGCGGGAATATCGGTCACAATTAACTATGGCTACACCTTC. It codes for CASSQDLDAGISVTINYGYTF.

The rearrangement uses TRBV28 and TRBJ2-5, with D tentatively TRBD2 (5 bases). The V end was cut by 4 bases, the J end by 4 bases, with 19 bases between. The CDR3 length is 16 residues. The germline CDR1 and CDR2 sequences are MDHEN and SYDVKM. CDR3 residues: CASSSPTGMRVETQYF. The CDR3, as DNA: TGTGCCAGCAGTTCGCCGACGGGGATGAGGGTAGAGACCCAGTACTTC. Full variable domain (remainder filled in from reference TRBV28 and TRBJ2-5): DVKVTQSSRYLVKRTGEKVFLECVQDMDHENMFWYRQDPGLGLRLIYFSYDVKMKEKGDIPEGYSVSREKKERFSLILESASTNQTSMYLCASSSPTGMRVETQYFGPGTRLLVL.

This chain uses TRBV27 with TRBJ1-1; D possibly corresponds to TRBD1 (5 bases). V dropped 6 bases and J dropped 5 bases, with 16 bases sitting between them. CDR3 length: 14 amino acids. Germline V CDR1 and CDR2: MNHEY, SMNVEV (reference sequence). This chain's CDR3 is CASSQGLPMTEAFF. CDR3 DNA sequence: TGTGCCAGCAGCCAGGGTCTCCCCATGACTGAAGCTTTCTTT.

The chain carries TRBV3-1 (or the pseudogene TRBV3-2) and TRBJ2-7; possible D gene TRBD2, 6 bases. The CDR3 spans 14 residues. Trimming removed 0 bases at V and 6 bases at J, with 12 bases between. Germline-derived CDR1 and CDR2 are LGHDT and YNNKEL (reference sequence). In DNA, the CDR3 is TGTGCCAGCAGCCAAGATCTGGGAGGACGCGAGCAGTACTTC. This sequence encodes CASSQDLGGREQYF.

J is TRBJ2-7 and V is TRBV6-5; 8 positions match TRBD1. CDR3 length: 14 residues. After removal of 6 bases from V and 5 bases from J, the junction contained 9 bases not matched to a gene. Germline CDR1 is MNHEY and CDR2 is SVGAGI. The CDR3 DNA reads as TGTGCCAGCAGAAATCCGGACAGGGCCCACGAGCAGTACTTC. It codes for CASRNPDRAHEQYF.

The rearrangement joins TRBV4-2 to TRBJ2-3, with TRBD2 matching over 12 bases. The V and J ends lost 2 bases and 4 bases, in that order; junction bases with no gene match: 7. The CDR3 contains 17 residues. Germline V gives CDR1 LGHNA, CDR2 YNFKEQ. The CDR3 spells CASSQNPSGGGADTQYF. The CDR3 DNA sequence: TGTGCCAGCAGCCAAAACCCTAGCGGGGGGGGCGCAGATACGCAGTATTTT.

This clone showed up just a few times. The chain links TRBV11-2 to TRBJ1-6, with 7 nucleotides matching TRBD1. CDR1 is SGHAT and CDR2 is FQNNGV in the germline V gene. The V segment lost 1 base and the J segment 8 bases; nucleotides outside the gene matches: 5. The CDR3 length is 15 residues. CDR3 sequence: CASSLGQGGDSPLHF. The CDR3 DNA is TGTGCCAGCAGCTTAGGACAGGGTGGTGATTCACCCCTCCACTTT.

The count of this clone is one. The rearrangement links TRBV5-1 to TRBJ2-3, with 7 bases fitting TRBD2. This CDR3 is 16 amino acids long. Germline CDR1 is SGHRS and CDR2 is YFSETQ. V dropped 4 bases and J dropped 4; count of bases not matched to a gene: 12. CDR3 DNA sequence: TGCGCCAGCAGCCCCCCGGCGGGAGTTAGAGCAGATACGCAGTATTTT. Its protein product is CASSPPAGVRADTQYF.

V and J are TRBV4-1 and TRBJ1-4; maybe TRBD1 (5 bases). From germline, CDR1 is MGHRA and CDR2 YSYEKL. The V and J ends lost 0 bases and 6 bases respectively, with 14 bases between them. The CDR3 has 16 residues. The CDR3 loop reads CASSQEFAREDEKLFF. CDR3 DNA: TGCGCCAGCAGCCAAGAGTTCGCCAGGGAAGATGAAAAACTGTTTTTT.

The chain joins TRBV13 to TRBJ1-3, with D tentatively TRBD1 (6 bases). Germline V gives CDR1 PRHDT, CDR2 FYEKMQ (reference sequence). Trimming cost V 5 bases and J 0 bases, with 14 bases left between them. The CDR3 loop spans 16 amino acids. The DNA of the CDR3 is TGTGCCAGCAGCGTCCGGACAGCCCTCTCTGGAAACACCATATATTTT. This encodes CASSVRTALSGNTIYF.

V usage is TRBV5-6 and J usage is TRBJ2-3; D is perhaps TRBD2 (7 bases). Germline CDR1 is SGHDT and CDR2 is YYEEEE. The germline V and J ends were trimmed by 4 bases and 5 bases, with 17 bases remaining between them. The CDR3 runs to 15 residues. For the CDR3, the DNA is TGTGCCAGCAGCCGCCGGGCGGGGGCTGGAGATACGCAGTATTTT. It is translated as CASSRRAGAGDTQYF.

The chain is built from TRBV5-6 and TRBJ2-2, with a possible D match to TRBD2 (5 bases). Germline lookup yields CDR1 SGHDT and CDR2 YYEEEE. V was clipped by 3 bases and J by 0 bases, with 9 bases between them. The CDR3 contains 15 residues. The DNA of the CDR3 is TGTGCCAGCAGCTCCTCCGGGGCGAACACCGGGGAGCTGTTTTTT. It is translated as CASSSSGANTGELFF.

This clone was observed once. The chain combines TRBV6-4 with TRBJ2-3, with 10 bases matching TRBD1. The CDR3 spans 15 residues. CDR1 is MRHNA, CDR2 SNTAGT, per germline. V lost 2 bases to trimming and J lost 4 bases; unmatched junction nucleotides: 3. CDR3 DNA: TGTGCCAGCAGTGACGGGACAGGGGAGGCAGATACGCAGTATTTT. Residues: CASSDGTGEADTQYF.

V usage is TRBV18 and J usage is TRBJ2-7; 12 bases agree with TRBD2. This CDR3 is built from 14 residues. CDR1 and CDR2 from the germline V gene are KGHSH and LQKENI. J gave up 6 bases and V 4 bases, and 4 bases lay outside the gene matches. In DNA form, the CDR3 reads TGTGCCAGCTCACGACTAGCGGGAGAGGGCGAGCAGTACTTC. Protein product: CASSRLAGEGEQYF.

The count of this clone is one. The genes are TRBV5-1 and TRBJ1-4; 7 positions match TRBD1. V shed 4 bases and J 8 bases; nucleotides not matched to a gene: 8. This CDR3 region has 14 residues. Per germline, CDR1 SGHRS and CDR2 YFSETQ. CDR3 in amino acids: CASSRGTGVEKLFF. The CDR3 DNA follows: TGCGCCAGCAGCAGGGGTACAGGGGTCGAAAAACTGTTTTTT.

V gene TRBV7-3 combines with J gene TRBJ1-2; 7 nucleotides align to TRBD1. The CDR3 spans 15 residues. V lost 3 bases to trimming and J lost 6 bases; unmatched junction nucleotides: 10. CDR1 and CDR2 from the germline V gene are SGHTA and FQGTGA. CDR3 sequence: CASSFFPGQIDGYTF. As DNA, the CDR3 is TGTGCCAGCAGCTTTTTCCCGGGACAGATAGATGGCTACACCTTC.

The chain joins TRBV18 to TRBJ2-7, with TRBD2 identical over 7 bases. The CDR3 is made up of 15 amino acids. The V segment lost 2 bases and the J segment 3 bases; nucleotides outside the gene matches: 7. Germline values: CDR1 KGHSH, CDR2 LQKENI. This CDR3 reads CASSPGLADLYEQYF. The DNA of the CDR3 is TGTGCCAGCTCACCAGGTCTAGCGGACCTCTACGAGCAGTACTTC. The full variable domain, in which reference TRBV18 and TRBJ2-7 provide the parts outside the CDR3, is NAGVMQNPRHLVRRRGQEARLRCSPMKGHSHVYWYRQLPEEGLKFMVYLQKENIIDESGMPKERFSAEFPKEGPSILRIQQVVRGDSAAYFCASSPGLADLYEQYFGPGTRLTVT.

The rearrangement uses TRBV29-1 and TRBJ1-1; 10 bases agree with TRBD1. J was trimmed by 1 base and V by 7 bases; bases with no gene match: 6. From germline, CDR1 is SQVTM and CDR2 ANQGSEA. This CDR3 comprises 14 residues. In nucleotides, the CDR3 is TGCAGCGCCGGGACAGGGGCCTCGAACACTGAAGCTTTCTTT. It specifies CSAGTGASNTEAFF. The full variable domain, rest sourced from reference TRBV29-1 and TRBJ1-1, is SAVISQKPSRDICQRGTSLTIQCQVDSQVTMMFWYRQQPGQSLTLIATANQGSEATYESGFVIDKFPISRPNLTFSTLTVSNMSPEDSSIYLCSAGTGASNTEAFFGQGTRLTVV.

This rearrangement joins TRBV7-3 to TRBJ1-6; the D is unclear. With 3 bases removed from V and 8 bases from J, the gap between germline ends came to 8 bases. The CDR3 is 13 amino acids. Germline-derived CDR1 and CDR2 are SGHTA and FQGTGA. The CDR3 protein is CASSFGSYSPLHF. The CDR3 DNA reads as TGTGCCAGCAGCTTCGGTTCCTATTCACCCCTCCACTTT.

V usage is TRBV29-1 and J usage is TRBJ1-1; D gene ambiguous. Germline V gene sequence: CDR1 SQVTM, CDR2 ANQGSEA. The CDR3 is 13 residues long. V was clipped by 8 bases and J by 0 bases, with 13 bases between them. The CDR3 nucleotides read TGCAGCTCCTCGAGAGTTATGAACACTGAAGCTTTCTTT. Its protein is CSSSRVMNTEAFF.

This clone was detected a few times. CDR3 residues: CASSYLSSTGYEQYF. As DNA, the CDR3 is TGTGCCAGCAGTTACCTTTCGTCAACAGGGTACGAGCAGTACTTC. The gene calls are TRBV6-5 and TRBJ2-7; the D gene is possibly TRBD1 (6 bases). The CDR3 extends over 15 amino acids. Germline values: CDR1 MNHEY, CDR2 SVGAGI. V shed 2 bases and J shed 4 bases, with 15 bases lying between them.